This TCR beta chain came from a study of T-cell reconstitution after alpha-beta-depleted transplantation in children. Study-wide points: Surviving recipient T cells and thymic progenitors underlay high day-60 TCRbeta diversity in some patients. Expanded clones from the graft, numbering several hundred, reportedly supplied alpha-beta T cells about two months after transplant. One year post-transplant, T-cell counts and diversity were largely derived from T cells produced anew.

The CDR3 spans 15 residues. J was trimmed by 2 bases and V by 6 bases; bases with no gene match: 8. Germline CDR1 reads MNHEY; CDR2 reads SVGEGT. Researchers prepared the TCRbeta library using unique molecular identifiers, the study reports. TCRdb independently ran MiXCR on the PCR reads; one entry per CDR3 protein. This sample has about 440,000 distinct CDR3 sequences, with around two fifths found just once. In the case of this clonotype: The antigen is unknown.

The TCR originated in a girl aged 2-10 years with aplastic anemia, due to receive a stem cell transplant. The material was PBMCs, obtained before TCRalphabeta/CD19-depleted stem cell transplant. The V call is TRBV6-2 or TRBV6-3, the J call TRBJ2-7; 9 bases fit TRBD1. The CDR3: CASRNRDRAPYEQYF. Written as DNA, the CDR3 is TGTGCCAGCAGGAACCGGGACAGGGCGCCCTACGAGCAGTACTTC.